These T cell receptor beta chains were read from a single sample in a study of blood T cell repertoires in COVID-19. Here immunoSEQ multiplex PCR was the method, and the copy in TCRdb shows in-frame clones only, minus some. The sample has 100,000 to 150,000 clones, around four fifths seen once. The sequencing sample was made of peripheral blood. The source of these receptors is a man in his fifties or sixties with acute or convalescent COVID-19. Both conserved end residues are part of each CDR3. D genes are given only for firm matches. Only some rows state a clone size, as once, few, many or a class for expanded clones.

TRBV5-1	TRBD1	17	NA	CASSLQTGTGIGNTIYF
TRBV4-1	NA	13	NA	CASSQLGGAPQYF
TRBV10-1	TRBD1	15	NA	CASSVDREGNYEQYF
TRBV24-1	TRBD1	14	NA	CATSTRTGGYEQFF
TRBV9	NA	12	NA	CASSLKGDTQYF
TRBV7-3	NA	15	NA	CASSLNAAGTDTQYF
TRBV5-1	NA	12	NA	CASSSDYEKLFF
TRBV7-9	NA	14	NA	CASSSGTPNTEAFF
TRBV9	TRBD2	20	NA	CASSVGLAGGAGRSTGELFF
TRBV5-1	NA	13	NA	CASSASGQETQYF
TRBV10-2	NA	12	few	CASSLRGYEQYF
TRBV11-2	TRBD1	15	NA	CASSSRTGGNSPLHF
TRBV30	NA	15	few	CAWRFRGLLNTEAFF
TRBV6-1	TRBD2	19	NA	CASSETASGGARSSYEQYF
TRBV10-3	TRBD1	19	NA	CAISETGTGGLVPYNEQFF
TRBV5-6	NA	14	NA	CASSLSVGNTEAFF
TRBV19	NA	13	NA	CASSIAQGSGYTF
TRBV11-2	NA	11	NA	CASSLSTEAFF
TRBV5-1	NA	12	few	CASSPVADTQYF
TRBV5-1	TRBD1	14	NA	CASSSFRGSTEAFF
TRBV30	TRBD2	14	NA	CAWRTSGGPYEQYF
TRBV29-1	TRBD1	13	once	CSVPTGNPYEQYF
TRBV19	NA	15	few	CASSFEQGSVGELFF
TRBV2	NA	15	NA	CASSAGTGLVYEQYF
TRBV27	NA	16	NA	CASSAGTWTTNYGYTF
TRBV19	TRBD2	18	NA	CASSIRLAGGQGTDTQYF
TRBV5-1	NA	14	NA	CASSLAGTNEKLFF
TRBV3-1/TRBV3-2	NA	14	few	CASSQGGGRTGYTF
TRBV10-3	NA	15	NA	CAISDVSGIREKLFF
TRBV27	NA	15	NA	CASSPPARVNTEAFF
TRBV19	TRBD1	13	NA	CASRGQGYNEQFF
TRBV4-1	TRBD1	16	NA	CASSPGTGTSTDTQYF
TRBV5-1	NA	13	NA	CASSSDGGLGYTF
TRBV5-1	TRBD2	17	NA	CASSLQPLAGVDNEQFF
TRBV6-5	NA	15	few	CASSYSQGVNQPQHF
TRBV19	TRBD1	12	NA	CANRTGAGELFF
TRBV14	NA	18	NA	CASSPRQDYTAGANVLTF
TRBV4-1	TRBD2	19	NA	CASSQRRGLALSNTGELFF
TRBV18	NA	15	NA	CASSPRDGQGSPLHF
TRBV7-8	NA	15	NA	CASSLYGALNTEAFF
TRBV5-6	NA	13	once	CASSRSEELGYTF
TRBV27	NA	18	NA	CASSLSGWRVKDTGELFF